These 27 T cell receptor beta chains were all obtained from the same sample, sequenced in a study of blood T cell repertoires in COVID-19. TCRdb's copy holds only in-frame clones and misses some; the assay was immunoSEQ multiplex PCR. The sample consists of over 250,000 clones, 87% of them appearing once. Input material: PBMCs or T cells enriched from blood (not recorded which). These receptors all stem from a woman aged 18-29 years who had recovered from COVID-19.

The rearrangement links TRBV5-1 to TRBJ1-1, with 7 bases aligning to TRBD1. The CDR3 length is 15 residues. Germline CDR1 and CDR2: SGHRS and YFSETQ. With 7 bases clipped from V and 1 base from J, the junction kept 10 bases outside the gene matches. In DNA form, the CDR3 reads TGCGCCAGCGGCCAACAGGGACAGCCGAACACTGAAGCTTTCTTT. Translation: CASGQQGQPNTEAFF.

This CDR3 reads CASSSRATGDSYNEQFF. CDR3 nucleotide sequence: TGTGCCAGCAGCTCAAGGGCGACAGGGGACTCCTACAATGAGCAGTTCTTC. The rearrangement uses TRBV7-9 and TRBJ2-1; 8 nucleotides match TRBD1. Germline V gene data show CDR1 as SEHNR and CDR2 as FQNEAQ (reference sequence). V dropped 4 bases and J dropped 0; count of bases not matched to a gene: 8. The CDR3 extends over 17 amino acids.

CDR3 sequence (DNA): TGTGCCATCAATACAGGGGGTGATGGCTACACCTTC. Translation: CAINTGGDGYTF. V gene TRBV10-3 combines with J gene TRBJ1-2, with 8 bases aligning to TRBD1. Trimming cost V 7 bases and J 6 bases; bases outside gene matches: 4. The CDR3 covers 12 residues. CDR1 is ENHRY, CDR2 SYGVKD, per germline.

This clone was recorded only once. CDR3: CASSYGIFAGGLDTQYF. Written as DNA, the CDR3 is TGTGCCAGCAGTTACGGTATATTTGCGGGGGGCCTTGATACGCAGTATTTT. The J gene is TRBJ2-3, the V gene TRBV6-2 or TRBV6-3; TRBD2 aligns across 8 bases. Germline loops: CDR1 MNHEY, CDR2 SVGEGT. J gave up 6 bases and V 2 bases, and 13 bases lay outside the gene matches. This CDR3 comprises 17 residues.

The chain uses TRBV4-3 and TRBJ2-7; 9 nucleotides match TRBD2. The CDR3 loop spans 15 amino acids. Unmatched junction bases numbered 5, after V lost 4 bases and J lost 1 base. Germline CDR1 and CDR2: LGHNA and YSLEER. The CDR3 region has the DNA TGCGCCAGCAGCCGAGGACTAGCGAGATCCTACGAGCAGTACTTC. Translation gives CASSRGLARSYEQYF.

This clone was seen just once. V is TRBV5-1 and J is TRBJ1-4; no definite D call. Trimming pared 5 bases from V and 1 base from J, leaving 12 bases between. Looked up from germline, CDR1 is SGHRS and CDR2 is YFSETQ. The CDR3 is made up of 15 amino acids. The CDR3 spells CASRYTGITNEKLFF. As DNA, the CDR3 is TGCGCCAGCAGATACACCGGGATAACTAATGAAAAACTGTTTTTT.

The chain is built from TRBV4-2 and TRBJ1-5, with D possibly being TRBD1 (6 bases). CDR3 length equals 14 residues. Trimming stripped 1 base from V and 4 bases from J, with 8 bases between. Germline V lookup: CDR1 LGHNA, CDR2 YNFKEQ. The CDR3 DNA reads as TGTGCCAGCAGCCAAGGACAGGTTAATCAGCCCCAGCATTTT. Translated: CASSQGQVNQPQHF.

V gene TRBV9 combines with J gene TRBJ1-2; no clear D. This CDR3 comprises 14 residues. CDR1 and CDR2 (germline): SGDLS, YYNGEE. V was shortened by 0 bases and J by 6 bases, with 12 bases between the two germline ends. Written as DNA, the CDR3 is TGTGCCAGCAGCGTAGACGGGGTAGTAGATGGCTACACCTTC. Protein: CASSVDGVVDGYTF. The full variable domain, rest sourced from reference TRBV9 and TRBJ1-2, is DSGVTQTPKHLITATGQRVTLRCSPRSGDLSVYWYQQSLDQGLQFLIQYYNGEERAKGNILERFSAQQFPDLHSELNLSSLELGDSALYFCASSVDGVVDGYTFGSGTRLTVV.

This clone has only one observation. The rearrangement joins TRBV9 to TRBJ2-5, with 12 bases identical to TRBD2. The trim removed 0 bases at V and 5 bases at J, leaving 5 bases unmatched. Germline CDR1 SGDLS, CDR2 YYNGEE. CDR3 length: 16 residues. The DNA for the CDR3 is TGTGCCAGCAGCGTAGCTAGCGGGGGGGCGATCGAGACCCAGTACTTC. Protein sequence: CASSVASGGAIETQYF.

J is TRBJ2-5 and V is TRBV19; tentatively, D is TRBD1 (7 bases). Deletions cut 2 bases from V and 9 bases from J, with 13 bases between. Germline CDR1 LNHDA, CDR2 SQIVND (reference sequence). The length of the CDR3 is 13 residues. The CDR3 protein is CASSIRQGEAQYF. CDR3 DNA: TGTGCCAGTAGTATACGTCAGGGGGAGGCCCAGTACTTC.

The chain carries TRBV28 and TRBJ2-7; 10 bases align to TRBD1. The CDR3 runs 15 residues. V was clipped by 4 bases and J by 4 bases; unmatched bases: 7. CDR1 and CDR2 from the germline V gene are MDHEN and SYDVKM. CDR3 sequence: CASSSNDRGRYEQYF. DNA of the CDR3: TGTGCCAGCAGTTCCAACGACAGGGGGCGATACGAGCAGTACTTC.

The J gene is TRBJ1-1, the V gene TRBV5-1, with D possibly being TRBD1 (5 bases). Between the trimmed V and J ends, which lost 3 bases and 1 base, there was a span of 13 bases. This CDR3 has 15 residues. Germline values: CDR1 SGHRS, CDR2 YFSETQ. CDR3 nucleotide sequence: TGCGCCAGCAGCTCGTCACAGGACCCGAACACTGAAGCTTTCTTT. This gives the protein CASSSSQDPNTEAFF.

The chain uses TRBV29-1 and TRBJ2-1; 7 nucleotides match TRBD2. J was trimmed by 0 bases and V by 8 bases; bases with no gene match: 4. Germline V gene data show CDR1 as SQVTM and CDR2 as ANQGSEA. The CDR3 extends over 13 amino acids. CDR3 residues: CSHGGSSYNEQFF. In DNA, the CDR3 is TGCAGCCACGGGGGGAGCTCCTACAATGAGCAGTTCTTC.

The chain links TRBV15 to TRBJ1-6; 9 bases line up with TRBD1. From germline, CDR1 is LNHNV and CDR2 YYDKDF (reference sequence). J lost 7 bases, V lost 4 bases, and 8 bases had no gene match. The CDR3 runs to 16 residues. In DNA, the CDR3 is TGTGCCACCAGCATGTTTCTCGGACAGGGGAATTCACCCCTCCACTTT. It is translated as CATSMFLGQGNSPLHF. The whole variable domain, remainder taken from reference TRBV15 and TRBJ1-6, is DAMVIQNPRYQVTQFGKPVTLSCSQTLNHNVMYWYQQKSSQAPKLLFHYYDKDFNNEADTPDNFQSRRPNTSFCFLDIRSPGLGDTAMYLCATSMFLGQGNSPLHFGNGTRLTVT.

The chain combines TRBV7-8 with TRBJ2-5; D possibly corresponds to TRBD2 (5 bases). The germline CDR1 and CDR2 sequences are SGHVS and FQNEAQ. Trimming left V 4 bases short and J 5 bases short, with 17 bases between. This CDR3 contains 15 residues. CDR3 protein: CASSSFWSPGETQYF. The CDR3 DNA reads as TGTGCCAGCAGCTCCTTTTGGTCTCCGGGGGAGACCCAGTACTTC.

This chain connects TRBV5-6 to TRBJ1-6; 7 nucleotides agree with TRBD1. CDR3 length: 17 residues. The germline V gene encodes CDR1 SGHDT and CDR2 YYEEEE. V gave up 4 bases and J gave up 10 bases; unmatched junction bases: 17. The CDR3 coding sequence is TGTGCCAGCAGCCCCGCCTCTGGCACAGGGGTACGCTCACCCCTCCACTTT. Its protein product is CASSPASGTGVRSPLHF.

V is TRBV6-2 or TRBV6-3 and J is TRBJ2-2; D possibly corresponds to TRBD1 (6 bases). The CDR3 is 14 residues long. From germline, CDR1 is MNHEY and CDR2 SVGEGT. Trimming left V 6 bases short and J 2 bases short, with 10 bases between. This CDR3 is CASSQGSNTGELFF. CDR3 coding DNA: TGTGCCAGCAGCCAGGGGTCTAACACCGGGGAGCTGTTTTTT.

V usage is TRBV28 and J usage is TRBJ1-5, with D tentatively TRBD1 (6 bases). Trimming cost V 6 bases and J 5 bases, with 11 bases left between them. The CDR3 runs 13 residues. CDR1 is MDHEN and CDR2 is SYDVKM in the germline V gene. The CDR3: CASRRQVDQPQHF. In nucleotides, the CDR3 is TGTGCCAGCAGAAGACAGGTAGATCAGCCCCAGCATTTT. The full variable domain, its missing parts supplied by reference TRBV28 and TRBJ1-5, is DVKVTQSSRYLVKRTGEKVFLECVQDMDHENMFWYRQDPGLGLRLIYFSYDVKMKEKGDIPEGYSVSREKKERFSLILESASTNQTSMYLCASRRQVDQPQHFGDGTRLSIL.

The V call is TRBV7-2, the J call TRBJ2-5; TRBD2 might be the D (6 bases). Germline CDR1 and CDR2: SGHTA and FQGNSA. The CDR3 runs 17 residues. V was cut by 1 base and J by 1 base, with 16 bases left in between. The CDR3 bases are TGTGCCAGCAGCTTAGTGGCCCTGGGGGGAGGCCAAGAGACCCAGTACTTC. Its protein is CASSLVALGGGQETQYF.

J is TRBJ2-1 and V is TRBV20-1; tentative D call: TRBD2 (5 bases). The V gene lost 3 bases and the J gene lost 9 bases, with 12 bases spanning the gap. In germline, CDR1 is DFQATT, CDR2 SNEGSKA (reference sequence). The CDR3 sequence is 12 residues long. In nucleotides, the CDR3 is TGCAGTGCTAGTCCCCGCCGGGGTGAGCAGTTCTTC. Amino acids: CSASPRRGEQFF.

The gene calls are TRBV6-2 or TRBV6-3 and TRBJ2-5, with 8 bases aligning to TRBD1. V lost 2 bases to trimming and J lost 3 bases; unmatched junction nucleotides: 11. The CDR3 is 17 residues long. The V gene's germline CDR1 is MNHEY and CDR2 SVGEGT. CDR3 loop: CASSYLRGGQGEETQYF. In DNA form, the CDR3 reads TGTGCCAGCAGTTACCTTCGGGGTGGACAGGGCGAAGAGACCCAGTACTTC.

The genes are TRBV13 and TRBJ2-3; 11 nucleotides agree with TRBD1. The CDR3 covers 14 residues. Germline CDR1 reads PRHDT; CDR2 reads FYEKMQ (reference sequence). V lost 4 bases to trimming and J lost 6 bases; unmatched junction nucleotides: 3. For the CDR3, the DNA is TGTGCCAGCAGCTCCGGACAGGGGGCCGATACGCAGTATTTT. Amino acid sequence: CASSSGQGADTQYF.

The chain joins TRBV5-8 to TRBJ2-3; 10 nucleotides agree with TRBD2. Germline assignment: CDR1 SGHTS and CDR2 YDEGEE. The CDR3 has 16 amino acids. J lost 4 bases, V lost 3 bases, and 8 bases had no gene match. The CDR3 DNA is TGTGCCAGCAGCTCGCTGGGACTAGCGATCGCAGATACGCAGTATTTT. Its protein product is CASSSLGLAIADTQYF.

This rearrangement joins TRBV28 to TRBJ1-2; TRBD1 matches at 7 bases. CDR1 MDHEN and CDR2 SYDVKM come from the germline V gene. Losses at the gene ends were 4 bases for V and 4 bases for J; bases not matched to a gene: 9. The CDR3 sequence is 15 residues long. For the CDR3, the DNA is TGTGCCAGCAGTTCTCCAGGGGGTCCTTCCTATGGCTACACCTTC. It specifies CASSSPGGPSYGYTF.

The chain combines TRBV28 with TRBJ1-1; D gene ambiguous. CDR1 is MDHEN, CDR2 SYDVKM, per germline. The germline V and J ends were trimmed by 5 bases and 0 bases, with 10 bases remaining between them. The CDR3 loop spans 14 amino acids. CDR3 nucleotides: TGTGCCAGCAGTCACCCCCGGGTGAACACTGAAGCTTTCTTT. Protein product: CASSHPRVNTEAFF.

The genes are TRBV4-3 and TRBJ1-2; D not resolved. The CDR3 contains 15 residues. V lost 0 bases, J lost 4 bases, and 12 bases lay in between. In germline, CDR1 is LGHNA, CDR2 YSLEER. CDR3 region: CASSQEYHSAYGYTF. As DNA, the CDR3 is TGCGCCAGCAGCCAAGAGTATCACAGTGCCTATGGCTACACCTTC.

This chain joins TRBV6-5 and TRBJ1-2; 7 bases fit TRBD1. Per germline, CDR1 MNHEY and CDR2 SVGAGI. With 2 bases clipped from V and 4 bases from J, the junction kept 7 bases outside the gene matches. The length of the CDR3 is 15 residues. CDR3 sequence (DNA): TGTGCCAGCAGTTACCGGACAGGAGACTTCTATGGCTACACCTTC. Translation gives CASSYRTGDFYGYTF.